This is a list of T cell receptor beta chains from one sample in a study of T cell repertoires in cytomegalovirus infection. TCRdb used MiXCR to reprocess the reads, holding one entry per CDR3 protein. The table has roughly 70,000 distinct CDR3 sequences, about 20% seen once. The antigens of these receptors remain unknown. The material was CD8+ T cells from cultured PBMCs, obtained from culture after CMV antigen stimulation. The receptors originated from a human donor in good health (CMV status not recorded). Some clones in this sample may be carry-over from other donors' samples. The CDR3 runs from the conserved cysteine through the conserved F or W. A D gene is named only where the DNA matches it firmly. Clone size is given for some rows only: seen once, a few or many times, or a class if the clone is expanded.

14 few TRBD1 TRBJ2-7 TRBV19 CASKKGQGAYEQYF TGTGCCAGTAAAAAAGGACAGGGGGCGTACGAGCAGTACTTC
12 - TRBD1 TRBJ1-1 TRBV6-5 CATLRGLTEAFF TGTGCCACTCTGAGGGGGCTTACTGAAGCTTTCTTT
15 few - TRBJ1-1 TRBV29-1 CSVEDRAGKNTEAFF TGCAGCGTTGAAGATCGGGCCGGGAAGAACACTGAAGCTTTCTTT
15 few TRBD1 TRBJ1-2 TRBV4-1 CASSQEGQGDLGYTF TGCGCCAGCAGCCAAGAGGGACAGGGTGACCTTGGCTACACCTTC
15 few - TRBJ2-7 TRBV11-1 CASSLGPDEWHEQYF TGTGCCAGCAGCTTAGGCCCGGACGAGTGGCACGAGCAGTACTTC
13 few - TRBJ2-2 TRBV19 CASSISGPGELFF TGTGCCAGTAGTATATCAGGGCCCGGGGAGCTGTTTTTT
17 - - TRBJ2-1 TRBV7-3 CASSPRDLRSSYNEQFF TGTGCCAGCAGCCCAAGGGACTTGCGGAGCTCCTACAATGAGCAGTTCTTC
17 few - TRBJ1-1 TRBV19 CASSIGRGAAPNTEAFF TGTGCCAGTAGTATCGGAAGGGGGGCTGCCCCGAACACTGAAGCTTTCTTT
15 many TRBD1 TRBJ1-6 TRBV6-2/TRBV6-3 CASSYGTGDTSPLHF TGTGCCAGCAGTTACGGGACAGGGGATACTTCACCCCTCCACTTT
14 few - TRBJ1-5 TRBV12-3/TRBV12-4 CASSLGGVGQPQHF TGTGCCAGCAGTTTAGGGGGGGTCGGACAGCCCCAGCATTTT
12 - - TRBJ2-7 TRBV6-2/TRBV6-3 CASSYSIYEQYF TGTGCCAGCAGTTACTCGATCTACGAGCAGTACTTC
18 - - TRBJ2-7 TRBV7-9 CASSLMGVKGAETYEQYF TGTGCCAGCAGCTTAATGGGGGTTAAAGGAGCGGAGACCTACGAGCAGTACTTC
14 few - TRBJ2-2 TRBV9 CASTGGANTGELFF TGTGCCAGTACAGGTGGCGCGAACACCGGGGAGCTGTTTTTT
15 medium-sized - TRBJ1-1 TRBV4-3 CASSQEVWGYTEAFF TGCGCCAGCAGCCAAGAGGTATGGGGATACACTGAAGCTTTCTTT
12 few - TRBJ1-2 TRBV12-5 CASGPDSYGYTF TGTGCTAGTGGTCCCGACAGCTATGGCTACACCTTC
15 many - TRBJ1-5 TRBV7-8 CASSLEGQLNQPQHF TGTGCCAGCAGCTTAGAAGGACAGCTAAATCAGCCCCAGCATTTT
15 few TRBD1 TRBJ2-7 TRBV27 CASSLTGIRAYEQYF TGTGCCAGCAGTTTGACAGGGATTAGGGCCTACGAGCAGTACTTC
14 - - TRBJ2-7 TRBV5-1 CASSLGDGGYEQYF TGCGCCAGCAGCTTGGGTGACGGAGGTTACGAGCAGTACTTC
14 few - TRBJ2-1 TRBV7-8 CASSASVSVHEQFF TGTGCCAGCAGCGCCAGCGTCAGTGTACACGAGCAGTTCTTC
17 few TRBD1 TRBJ1-1 TRBV27 CASSLSTSRGPNTEAFF TGTGCCAGCAGTTTATCGACCTCGAGGGGGCCGAACACTGAAGCTTTCTTT
14 - - TRBJ1-1 TRBV7-2 CASTTVAEGVKAFF TGTGCCAGCACCACCGTCGCTGAGGGAGTGAAAGCTTTCTTT
19 few - TRBJ2-1 TRBV6-2/TRBV6-3 CASSYSILGARSVRNEQFF TGTGCCAGCAGTTACTCGATTTTAGGGGCGCGCAGTGTACGGAATGAGCAGTTCTTC
18 few - TRBJ1-5 TRBV27 CASSLGGQGRRSNQPQHF TGTGCCAGCAGTTTAGGTGGGCAGGGGAGGAGAAGCAATCAGCCCCAGCATTTT
13 - - TRBJ1-5 TRBV11-1 CASSLASEQPQHF TGTGCCAGCAGCTTAGCCTCGGAGCAGCCCCAGCATTTT
11 few - TRBJ1-2 TRBV29-1 CSVEDGPGYTF TGCAGCGTGGAGGACGGCCCTGGCTACACCTTC
16 few - TRBJ2-5 TRBV7-8 CASSLLLDSFQETQYF TGTGCCAGCAGCCTCCTCCTGGACAGTTTCCAAGAGACCCAGTACTTC
15 - TRBD2 TRBJ2-2 TRBV7-7 CASSTRTSGTGELFF TGTGCCAGCAGCACCCGGACTAGCGGGACCGGGGAGCTGTTTTTT
14 few - TRBJ1-1 TRBV27 CASSSGLRSSEAFF TGTGCCAGCAGTTCAGGACTCAGAAGTTCTGAAGCTTTCTTT
17 - - TRBJ2-2 TRBV7-2 CASSLAWVPGNNGELFF TGTGCCAGCAGCTTAGCGTGGGTCCCAGGAAACAACGGGGAGCTGTTTTTT
14 - - TRBJ2-7 TRBV5-5 CASSLVVGSYEQYF TGTGCCAGCAGCTTAGTCGTTGGATCCTACGAGCAGTACTTC
15 - - TRBJ1-6 TRBV10-3 CAISGGAGRESPLHF TGTGCCATCAGTGGTGGTGCAGGGAGGGAATCACCCCTCCACTTT
13 - TRBD1 TRBJ1-5 TRBV6-2/TRBV6-3 CASSPHRGKPQHF TGTGCCAGCAGCCCACACAGGGGCAAGCCCCAGCATTTT
15 - - TRBJ1-5 TRBV15 CATSLGGGSNQPQHF TGTGCCACCTCCCTTGGAGGGGGGAGCAATCAGCCCCAGCATTTT
15 few TRBD1 TRBJ2-7 TRBV12-3/TRBV12-4 CASSRTGSEYYEQYF TGTGCCAGCAGTAGGACAGGCTCCGAATACTACGAGCAGTACTTC
14 - - TRBJ1-3 TRBV7-2 CASRTSSSGNTIYF TGTGCCTCCCGTACCTCGAGCTCTGGAAACACCATATATTTT
15 few - TRBJ2-1 TRBV4-1 CAGGWFAEPYNEQFF TGCGCCGGGGGTTGGTTCGCGGAACCCTACAATGAGCAGTTCTTC
16 many - TRBJ2-2 TRBV7-2 CASSSATGKNTGELFF TGTGCCAGCAGCTCTGCTACCGGGAAGAACACCGGGGAGCTGTTTTTT
15 - TRBD2 TRBJ2-5 TRBV4-3 CASSQDGGAGETQYF TGCGCCAGCAGCCAAGACGGGGGGGCCGGGGAGACCCAGTACTTC
14 few - TRBJ1-1 TRBV7-9 CASSLTGSGTEAFF TGTGCCAGCAGCTTAACGGGGTCCGGGACTGAAGCTTTCTTT
16 few TRBD2 TRBJ2-1 TRBV7-3 CASSSTSGGPYNEQFF TGTGCCAGCAGCTCGACTAGCGGGGGACCATACAATGAGCAGTTCTTC
14 few - TRBJ1-6 TRBV7-2 CASSLGFYNSPLHF TGTGCCAGCAGTTTAGGGTTCTATAATTCACCCCTCCACTTT
14 few TRBD1 TRBJ2-7 TRBV11-2 CASSWGTGDYEQYF TGTGCCAGCAGCTGGGGGACAGGGGACTACGAGCAGTACTTC
14 - - TRBJ2-1 TRBV20-1 CSALRDFNYNEQFF TGCAGTGCCCTCCGGGACTTTAACTACAATGAGCAGTTCTTC